This passage covers 27 T cell receptor beta chains from one sample sequenced in a study of T cell repertoires in cytomegalovirus infection. Which antigens these TCRs recognize remains unknown. TCRdb recomputed calls from the reads with MiXCR, one row per CDR3 protein. The table includes about 34,000 distinct CDR3 sequences, about 54% detected once. This sample comprised CD8+ T cells from cultured PBMCs, obtained from culture after CMV antigen stimulation. These receptors originate from a human donor in good health (CMV status not recorded). Some clones in this sample may be carry-over from other donors' samples.

The V call is TRBV4-1, the J call TRBJ2-7; 7 bases are a match to TRBD1. This CDR3 spans 16 amino acids. V was clipped by 4 bases and J by 2 bases; unmatched bases: 11. Germline V CDR1 and CDR2: MGHRA, YSYEKL. The CDR3 sequence: CASSRAADRPTYEQYF. For the CDR3, the DNA is TGCGCCAGCAGCCGAGCGGCGGACAGGCCAACCTACGAGCAGTACTTC.

This clonotype was observed a few times. The chain is built from TRBV4-2 and TRBJ1-5; tentative D call: TRBD1 (5 bases). The CDR3 covers 14 residues. The germline V gene encodes CDR1 LGHNA and CDR2 YNFKEQ. The V gene lost 3 bases and the J gene lost 4 bases, with 10 bases spanning the gap. Here the CDR3 reads CASSHGRENQPQHF. In DNA form, the CDR3 reads TGTGCCAGCAGCCATGGCAGGGAGAATCAGCCCCAGCATTTT.

The chain is built from TRBV7-9 and TRBJ2-1, with TRBD1 matching 7 bases. V was clipped by 5 bases and J by 9 bases; unmatched bases: 22. The CDR3 is made up of 18 amino acids. Germline V lookup: CDR1 SEHNR, CDR2 FQNEAQ (reference sequence). CDR3 sequence reads: CASSPEGFGTAALSEQFF. The CDR3 coding sequence is TGTGCCAGCAGCCCCGAGGGTTTCGGGACAGCGGCTTTAAGTGAGCAGTTCTTC.

V gene TRBV19 combines with J gene TRBJ1-1; D perhaps matches TRBD1 (5 bases). This CDR3 is built from 15 residues. Trimming pared 9 bases from V and 0 bases from J, leaving 17 bases between. CDR1 LNHDA and CDR2 SQIVND come from the germline V gene (reference sequence). The CDR3 region is CASFLGRAVNTEAFF. The CDR3 DNA reads TGTGCCAGCTTCCTTGGCAGGGCCGTGAACACTGAAGCTTTCTTT.

This clonotype was recorded a few times. The chain has TRBV7-9 and TRBJ1-1, with D possibly TRBD1 on 5 matching bases. The V and J ends lost 2 bases and 3 bases respectively, with 13 bases between them. Germline CDR1 reads SEHNR; CDR2 reads FQNEAQ (reference sequence). This CDR3 region has 15 residues. Here the CDR3 DNA reads TGTGCCAGCAGCTTAAGCAGGGAGGGCCACACTGAAGCTTTCTTT. This encodes CASSLSREGHTEAFF.

V gene TRBV7-4 combines with J gene TRBJ2-2; TRBD1 matches at 10 bases. This CDR3 has 17 residues. Germline V CDR1 and CDR2: SGHVT, SQSDAQ. The trim removed 4 bases at V and 1 base at J, leaving 6 bases unmatched. The CDR3 region is CASSSDRGQENTGELFF. The CDR3 bases are TGTGCCAGCAGCTCCGACAGGGGGCAAGAGAACACCGGGGAGCTGTTTTTT.

The gene calls are TRBV6-1 and TRBJ1-5, with 10 bases fitting TRBD1. Trimming removed 6 bases from V and 6 bases from J; junction bases left unmatched: 2. CDR3 size: 13 residues. The germline CDR1 and CDR2 sequences are MNHNS and SASEGT. For the CDR3, the DNA is TGTGCCAGCAGCCGGGACAGGGGTCAGCCCCAGCATTTT. Residues: CASSRDRGQPQHF.

The DNA for the CDR3 is TGTGCCAGCAGCTTACGACCCGCTGAAACCTATGGCTACACCTTC. Its translation is CASSLRPAETYGYTF. V usage is TRBV7-2 and J usage is TRBJ1-2, with D hard to call. This CDR3 is 15 amino acids long. Germline CDR1 and CDR2: SGHTA and FQGNSA. Trimming pared 2 bases from V and 4 bases from J, leaving 14 bases between.

The table lists this clonotype with many counts. The chain combines TRBV12-3 or TRBV12-4 with TRBJ2-7; D remains unclear. The CDR3 spans 13 residues. V was clipped by 3 bases and J by 5 bases, with 11 bases between them. This CDR3 reads CASSFAGQDEQYF. CDR3 coding DNA: TGTGCCAGCAGTTTTGCCGGTCAGGACGAGCAGTACTTC.

The chain carries TRBV27 and TRBJ1-2, with D hard to call. CDR1 is MNHEY and CDR2 is SMNVEV in the germline V gene (reference sequence). The V and J ends lost 5 bases and 6 bases respectively, with 25 bases between them. The CDR3 is 17 amino acids. The CDR3 loop is CASSEKRPSWGANGYTF. The CDR3 DNA sequence: TGTGCCAGCAGTGAAAAACGACCGTCTTGGGGTGCTAATGGCTACACCTTC.

V usage is TRBV2 and J usage is TRBJ2-2, with TRBD1 as a possible D gene (5 bases). The CDR3 sequence is 16 residues long. Germline lookup yields CDR1 SNHLY and CDR2 FYNNEI. Trimming cost V 5 bases and J 0 bases, with 13 bases left between them. The CDR3 nucleotides are TGTGCCAGCAGTCTAAAGACAGCGTCGAACACCGGGGAGCTGTTTTTT. Protein: CASSLKTASNTGELFF.

The rearrangement uses TRBV7-9 and TRBJ2-2, with a weak D call TRBD1 (6 bases). CDR3 length: 15 amino acids. Per the germline V gene, CDR1 is SEHNR and CDR2 is FQNEAQ (reference sequence). V lost 5 bases and J lost 4, with 14 bases in between. The CDR3 loop is CASSPRTETTGELFF. DNA for the CDR3: TGTGCCAGCAGCCCTAGGACAGAAACCACCGGGGAGCTGTTTTTT.

The chain recombines TRBV7-6 with TRBJ1-1; D is undetermined. The length of the CDR3 is 16 residues. Trimming stripped 1 base from V and 4 bases from J, with 16 bases between. Germline V CDR1 and CDR2: SGHVS, FNYEAQ. CDR3 in DNA: TGTGCCAGCAGCTTAGAACGAAGGGATTTGGGCACTGAAGCTTTCTTT. The encoded protein is CASSLERRDLGTEAFF.

This clonotype showed up many times. This chain joins TRBV7-9 and TRBJ2-7; D is possibly TRBD1 (6 bases). Germline V gene data show CDR1 as SEHNR and CDR2 as FQNEAQ (reference sequence). V lost 3 bases and J lost 7, with 19 bases in between. The CDR3 totals 15 residues. CDR3: CASSFGAGVLEEQYF. In DNA, the CDR3 is TGTGCCAGCAGCTTCGGGGCAGGGGTTTTAGAAGAGCAGTACTTC.

This clonotype was detected only a few times. The V and J genes are TRBV4-3 and TRBJ1-2; no firm D call. The CDR3 totals 15 residues. V was pared by 4 bases and J by 4 bases, with 16 bases between. Germline CDR1 reads LGHNA; CDR2 reads YSLEER. CDR3 sequence: CASSPTRQSFYGYTF. CDR3 DNA: TGCGCCAGCAGCCCAACGCGCCAGAGCTTCTATGGCTACACCTTC.

The rearrangement links TRBV7-3 to TRBJ2-2; tentatively, D is TRBD2 (5 bases). V gave up 5 bases and J gave up 7 bases, with 8 bases separating them. The CDR3 spans 12 residues. Germline-derived CDR1 and CDR2 are SGHTA and FQGTGA. The CDR3 sequence is CASSEGLGELFF. DNA for the CDR3: TGTGCCAGCAGCGAGGGCCTCGGGGAGCTGTTTTTT.

This clonotype has more than one count but fewer than ten. The chain employs TRBV6-5 and TRBJ2-1; 8 nucleotides match TRBD2. Germline assignment: CDR1 MNHEY and CDR2 SVGAGI. The CDR3 contains 16 residues. V trimming: 5 bases; J trimming: 2 bases; junction bases outside the gene matches: 8. For the CDR3, the DNA is TGTGCCAGCAGTCGGAAGAGCGGGAGTGCCTACAATGAGCAGTTCTTC. Translated: CASSRKSGSAYNEQFF.

The J gene is TRBJ2-2, the V gene TRBV23-1; D is ambiguous. TRBV23-1 carries the ORF label, with uncertain function. Trimming removed 11 bases from V and 7 bases from J, with 11 bases in between. The CDR3 has 11 residues. The CDR3 spells CAHPRSGELFF. CDR3 DNA: TGCGCCCACCCCCGGAGCGGGGAGCTGTTTTTT.

V usage is TRBV7-9 and J usage is TRBJ2-2, with TRBD2 as a possible D gene (5 bases). The germline V gene has CDR1 SEHNR and CDR2 FQNEAQ (reference sequence). The CDR3 totals 16 residues. The V end was cut by 2 bases, the J end by 4 bases, with 14 bases between. CDR3 sequence reads: CASSLRTESPTGELFF. DNA for the CDR3: TGTGCCAGCAGCTTAAGGACTGAGAGCCCCACCGGGGAGCTGTTTTTT.

The rearrangement uses TRBV7-9 and TRBJ2-1; 9 positions agree with TRBD2. The V gene's germline CDR1 is SEHNR and CDR2 FQNEAQ (reference sequence). The CDR3 is 16 amino acids. After removal of 6 bases from V and 6 bases from J, the junction contained 12 bases not matched to a gene. The CDR3 DNA reads as TGTGCCAGCAGGCTTGGCAGGGCGGGAGGGGGCAATGAGCAGTTCTTC. It yields the protein CASRLGRAGGGNEQFF.

This clonotype was seen a handful of times. This chain connects TRBV9 to TRBJ2-1; 9 nucleotides agree with TRBD2. V shed 5 bases and J 8 bases; nucleotides not matched to a gene: 8. The CDR3 runs 14 residues. Germline CDR1 is SGDLS and CDR2 is YYNGEE. The CDR3 spells CASSGSGSLDEQFF. CDR3 nucleotide sequence: TGTGCCAGCAGTGGTAGCGGGAGTTTAGATGAGCAGTTCTTC.

The chain couples TRBV7-6 to TRBJ2-1; D gene uncertain. The germline V gene encodes CDR1 SGHVS and CDR2 FNYEAQ. This CDR3 has 15 amino acids. The ends were cut back, 1 base at V and 8 bases at J, with 15 bases in the middle. CDR3 protein: CASSLVGSQDYEQFF. The CDR3 region has the DNA TGTGCCAGCAGCTTAGTGGGCTCCCAAGATTATGAGCAGTTCTTC.

The gene calls are TRBV25-1 and TRBJ2-3; D is unclear. The germline CDR1 and CDR2 sequences are MGHDK and SYGVNS. The CDR3 runs to 15 residues. Trimming took 2 bases from V and 0 from J, leaving 9 bases between them. CDR3 sequence reads: CASSEAGPSTDTQYF. DNA of the CDR3: TGTGCCAGCAGTGAAGCTGGCCCAAGCACAGATACGCAGTATTTT.

This clonotype was found many times. CDR3 sequence: CASRITGFDEAFF. As DNA, the CDR3 is TGTGCCAGCAGGATCACAGGGTTTGATGAAGCTTTCTTT. This chain connects TRBV6-6 to TRBJ1-1; tentative D call: TRBD1 (6 bases). The V end lost 6 bases, the J end lost 7 bases, and 15 bases lay between the germline ends. The CDR3 is 13 amino acids. Germline CDR1 and CDR2: MNHNY and SVGAGI (reference sequence).

The sample holds a few counts of this clonotype. The chain is built from TRBV5-1 and TRBJ1-5; 11 nucleotides match TRBD1. This CDR3 comprises 14 residues. CDR1 and CDR2 (germline): SGHRS, YFSETQ. The V gene end was trimmed by 4 bases and the J gene end by 7 bases; junction bases not matched to a gene: 4. CDR3 amino acids: CASSRTGGLQPQHF. The CDR3 region has the DNA TGCGCCAGCAGCCGGACAGGGGGCTTACAGCCCCAGCATTTT. The full variable domain, in which reference TRBV5-1 and TRBJ1-5 provide the parts outside the CDR3, is KAGVTQTPRYLIKTRGQQVTLSCSPISGHRSVSWYQQTPGQGLQFLFEYFSETQRNKGNFPGRFSGRQFSNSRSEMNVSTLELGDSALYLCASSRTGGLQPQHFGDGTRLSIL.

The J gene is TRBJ1-1, the V gene TRBV14; D is uncertain. Deletions cut 4 bases from V and 1 base from J, with 16 bases between. The CDR3 contains 16 residues. CDR1 SGHDN and CDR2 FVKESK come from the germline V gene. The CDR3 sequence: CASSPPRGLGNTEAFF. CDR3 bases: TGTGCCAGCAGCCCACCTCGCGGGTTGGGGAACACTGAAGCTTTCTTT.

The rearrangement joins TRBV7-3 to TRBJ2-3, with D uncertain. The ends were cut back, 5 bases at V and 0 bases at J, with 12 bases in the middle. Per germline, CDR1 SGHTA and CDR2 FQGTGA. This CDR3 contains 15 residues. The CDR3 here is CASSPSLKSTDTQYF. The CDR3 coding sequence is TGTGCCAGCAGCCCAAGCCTCAAGAGCACAGATACGCAGTATTTT.